This TCR beta chain was identified in a study of post-analysis software for immune sequencing data. Study observations and caveats: In patients, about 5 TRBV segments were more frequent than in controls, with TRBV5-6, TRBV5-1 and TRBV20-1 among them. The normalized Chao1 diversity of multiple sclerosis patients was significantly lower than that of controls.

Unique molecular identifiers were present in the TCR beta cDNA libraries. Via MiXCR, TCRdb re-called the PCR reads, giving one row per CDR3 protein. The sample shows approximately 660,000 distinct CDR3 sequences, approximately 59% of them seen only once. Trimming took 1 base from V and 13 from J, leaving 17 bases between them. Germline V gene data show CDR1 as SGHKS and CDR2 as YYEKEE (reference sequence). The CDR3 loop spans 14 amino acids. This clonotype was seen a handful of times. Its antigen is undetermined. The chain carries TRBV5-5 and TRBJ2-2; D remains unclear. The source is a girl aged 2-10 years with multiple sclerosis. The sample comprised blood. In DNA, the CDR3 is TGTGCCAGCAGCTTGCGGGCAGGCCCCAGTGGGCTGTTTTTT. The encoded protein is CASSLRAGPSGLFF.